This TCR beta chain emerged from a study of TIL therapy for anti-PD-1-resistant metastatic lung cancer. Time point in this sample: pre-treatment sample, taken before nivolumab and TIL therapy. This was the immunoSEQ v3 assay. This table comes from immunoSEQ multiplex PCR, and its TCRdb copy is limited to in-frame clones, with some not included. This sample has approximately 20,000 clones; about 80% occur once, and the top ten carry approximately 8%. The clonotype was recovered from a person between 25 and 80 years old with non-small cell lung cancer. The sample was blood, taken at baseline.

The CDR3 here is CATPGDYSNQPQHF. The CDR3, as DNA: TGTGCCACCCCGGGGGATTATAGCAATCAGCCCCAGCATTTT. The chain links TRBV6-5 to TRBJ1-5; D is possibly TRBD1 (5 bases). The V end was cut by 10 bases, the J end by 0 bases, with 13 bases between. This CDR3 is built from 14 residues. Germline V gives CDR1 MNHEY, CDR2 SVGAGI.